Below, 20 T cell receptor beta chains from the same sample are listed, as sequenced in a study of blood T cells in healthy people across ages. Then a second PCR, running about 6 to 12 cycles, was carried out with a sample-barcoded 5' primer and a J-beta primer mix. TCRdb reprocessed the 5' RACE reads with MiXCR, giving one entry per CDR3 protein. Here the sample spans under 2,000,000 distinct CDR3 sequences, around 48% being singletons. Sequenced input: blood. Receptors originate from a woman aged 40-49 years in good health.

The V gene is TRBV5-1, the J gene TRBJ1-1; the D is unclear. Germline assignment: CDR1 SGHRS and CDR2 YFSETQ. The CDR3 length is 15 residues. The germline V and J ends were trimmed by 1 base and 3 bases, with 13 bases remaining between them. The CDR3 loop is CASSLLGVRDTEAFF. CDR3 coding DNA: TGCGCCAGCAGCTTGCTCGGGGTTCGGGACACTGAAGCTTTCTTT.

This clonotype occurred a few times. The gene calls are TRBV4-1 and TRBJ2-6; D not certain. The germline V gene has CDR1 MGHRA and CDR2 YSYEKL. The CDR3 is made up of 19 amino acids. V lost 0 bases to trimming and J lost 0 bases, with 15 bases between them. The CDR3 reads CASSQEGRGTYSGANVLTF. The CDR3 DNA follows: TGCGCCAGCAGCCAAGAAGGGCGCGGAACCTACTCTGGGGCCAACGTCCTGACTTTC.

As to this clonotype: At one boundary the junction diverges from the germline segment, which might be a read error. The rearrangement links TRBV15 to TRBJ2-5; tentatively, D is TRBD1 or TRBD2 (5 bases each). In germline, CDR1 is LNHNV, CDR2 YYDKDF (reference sequence). This CDR3 spans 15 amino acids. The CDR3, as DNA: TGTGCCACCAGCAGACAAAGGGACCGCGGAGAGGCCCAGTACTTC. Translating gives CATSRQRDRGEAQYF.

This clonotype has more than one count but fewer than ten. The rearrangement links TRBV7-2 to TRBJ2-3, with D possibly matching TRBD2 (7 bases). The V gene lost 1 base and the J gene lost 5 bases, with 10 bases spanning the gap. Germline V lookup: CDR1 SGHTA, CDR2 FQGNSA. The CDR3 length is 14 residues. This CDR3 reads CASSLVGGGDTQYF. CDR3 nucleotides: TGTGCCAGCAGCTTAGTGGGAGGGGGAGATACGCAGTATTTT.

The chain recombines TRBV15 with TRBJ2-1; 12 bases agree with TRBD1. This CDR3 has 15 amino acids. Germline V gene sequence: CDR1 LNHNV, CDR2 YYDKDF (reference sequence). The J segment lost 4 bases and the V segment lost 11 bases, leaving 9 bases of the junction unmatched. CDR3 bases: TGTGCCTCCAACCGGGACAGGGGGCCTTACAATGAGCAGTTCTTC. Protein: CASNRDRGPYNEQFF.

The rearrangement joins TRBV28 to TRBJ1-5, with D hard to call. The CDR3 sequence is 14 residues long. Germline CDR1 MDHEN, CDR2 SYDVKM. The V gene lost 6 bases and the J gene lost 1 base, with 10 bases spanning the gap. The CDR3 is CASRKALSNQPQHF. CDR3 bases: TGTGCCAGCAGGAAAGCGTTGAGCAATCAGCCCCAGCATTTT.

The rearrangement links TRBV13 to TRBJ2-3; D is uncertain. In germline, CDR1 is PRHDT, CDR2 FYEKMQ (reference sequence). The CDR3 totals 15 residues. V was trimmed by 6 bases and J by 0 bases, leaving 13 bases between them. The CDR3 DNA sequence: TGTGCCAGCAGTCCTCGCAACCCTAGCACAGATACGCAGTATTTT. Translating gives CASSPRNPSTDTQYF.

This clonotype has a handful of counts. V gene TRBV6-5 combines with J gene TRBJ2-7; 9 bases match TRBD1. Losses at the gene ends were 7 bases for V and 2 bases for J; bases not matched to a gene: 9. This CDR3 region has 15 residues. Germline V CDR1 and CDR2: MNHEY, SVGAGI. CDR3 bases: TGTGCCAGCACCCCTCGGGACAGGGTTACCTACGAGCAGTACTTC. Translation: CASTPRDRVTYEQYF.

V usage is TRBV2 and J usage is TRBJ2-4; no firm D call. Trimming took off 7 bases at V and 0 bases at J, with 13 bases between the two ends. This CDR3 is built from 15 residues. The V gene's germline CDR1 is SNHLY and CDR2 FYNNEI. The CDR3 protein is CASKGGELAKNIQYF. DNA for the CDR3: TGTGCCAGCAAGGGTGGGGAACTAGCCAAAAACATTCAGTACTTC.

The chain combines TRBV15 with TRBJ2-7; 7 nucleotides match TRBD1. This CDR3 region has 15 residues. The germline V gene has CDR1 LNHNV and CDR2 YYDKDF (reference sequence). After removal of 0 bases from V and 0 bases from J, the junction contained 2 bases not matched to a gene. The CDR3 here is CATSRDRDSSYEQYF. The CDR3 DNA reads as TGTGCCACCAGCAGAGATAGGGACAGCTCCTACGAGCAGTACTTC.

The chain uses TRBV15 and TRBJ1-2; possible D gene TRBD1, 6 bases. The CDR3 sequence is 16 residues long. V shed 0 bases and J shed 5 bases, with 16 bases lying between them. Germline V lookup: CDR1 LNHNV, CDR2 YYDKDF (reference sequence). CDR3 residues: CATSREGTGSQYGYTF. The CDR3 region has the DNA TGTGCCACCAGCAGAGAAGGAACAGGGAGCCAGTATGGCTACACCTTC.

This chain links TRBV6-2 or TRBV6-3 with TRBJ1-5; 9 positions agree with TRBD1. Germline loops: CDR1 MNHEY, CDR2 SVGEGT. V gave up 2 bases and J gave up 0 bases; unmatched junction bases: 8. CDR3 length: 18 amino acids. CDR3 residues: CASSYPRDREISNQPQHF. The CDR3 coding sequence is TGTGCCAGCAGTTACCCTCGGGACAGGGAAATTAGCAATCAGCCCCAGCATTTT.

The chain links TRBV20-1 to TRBJ2-7; perhaps TRBD1 as D (5 bases). CDR3 length: 13 amino acids. Deletions cut 6 bases from V and 2 bases from J, with 14 bases between. The V gene's germline CDR1 is DFQATT and CDR2 SNEGSKA (reference sequence). The CDR3 is CSATQGTTYEQYF. CDR3 bases: TGCAGTGCCACGCAGGGCACTACCTACGAGCAGTACTTC.

About this clonotype itself: At one of its ends the junction is not consistent with the germline gene, which may arise from a read error. The V call is TRBV7-9, the J call TRBJ2-5, with 7 bases identical to TRBD1. TRBJ2-7 explains the end of the DNA better; the J call may be wrong. The CDR3 has 14 amino acids. CDR1 and CDR2 (germline): SEHNR, FQNEAQ (reference sequence). CDR3 coding DNA: TGTGCCGGCAGCTTAGCAGGGGGTACCTACGAGCAGTACTTC. Protein product: CAGSLAGGTYEQYF.

The chain links TRBV6-5 to TRBJ1-2; TRBD1 matches at 9 bases. V was clipped by 8 bases and J by 4 bases; unmatched bases: 5. This CDR3 has 13 amino acids. The germline CDR1 and CDR2 sequences are MNHEY and SVGAGI. CDR3 sequence: CASSTGGPYGYTF. Written as DNA, the CDR3 is TGTGCCAGCTCGACAGGGGGGCCCTATGGCTACACCTTC.

The V call is TRBV6-2 or TRBV6-3, the J call TRBJ2-5; D possibly corresponds to TRBD2 (5 bases). The germline CDR1 and CDR2 sequences are MNHEY and SVGEGT. V gave up 6 bases and J gave up 3 bases, with 11 bases separating them. This CDR3 region has 13 residues. CDR3 nucleotide sequence: TGTGCCAGCAGGAATGGAGGTGAAGAGACCCAGTACTTC. Translation gives CASRNGGEETQYF.

This clonotype turned up a few times. The V gene is TRBV11-2, the J gene TRBJ2-7; D unresolved. Germline values: CDR1 SGHAT, CDR2 FQNNGV. With 5 bases removed from V and 4 bases from J, the gap between germline ends came to 27 bases. This CDR3 contains 18 residues. The CDR3 nucleotides read TGTGCCAGCAGCCCGAGAGGTACCACCCTTACCTCTTTGTACGAGCAGTACTTC. This sequence encodes CASSPRGTTLTSLYEQYF.

This clonotype was seen only a few times. V gene TRBV5-1 combines with J gene TRBJ2-1, with 12 bases that match TRBD2. The germline gives CDR1 SGHRS, CDR2 YFSETQ. This CDR3 is built from 15 residues. The V segment lost 3 bases and the J segment 6 bases; nucleotides outside the gene matches: 4. The CDR3 nucleotides are TGCGCCAGCAGCTCTGGACTAGCGGGGAGCAATGAGCAGTTCTTC. It translates to CASSSGLAGSNEQFF.

The chain links TRBV7-6 to TRBJ1-4, with 9 positions matching TRBD1. Germline CDR1 SGHVS, CDR2 FNYEAQ. The CDR3 covers 17 residues. V lost 1 base to trimming and J lost 7 bases; unmatched junction nucleotides: 10. The CDR3 spells CASSLVGQGNRIEKLFF. Written as DNA, the CDR3 is TGTGCCAGCAGCTTAGTAGGACAGGGGAATCGTATTGAAAAACTGTTTTTT.

A few counts support this clonotype. The rearrangement joins TRBV13 to TRBJ2-1, with TRBD2 matching over 13 bases. Germline CDR1 PRHDT, CDR2 FYEKMQ (reference sequence). V dropped 5 bases and J dropped 9; count of bases not matched to a gene: 10. This CDR3 is built from 16 residues. The CDR3 nucleotides read TGTGCCAGCAGCCCGACGGGACTAGCGGGACCCAGTGAGCAGTTCTTC. Translation: CASSPTGLAGPSEQFF.